A selection of T cell receptor beta chains follows, all from one sample in a study of blood T cell repertoires in COVID-19. Using immunoSEQ multiplex PCR, the repertoire was profiled, and TCRdb retains in-frame clones only, with some absent. The table includes 250,000 or so clones, more than 70% detected once. Sequencing was performed on peripheral blood. The origin of the receptors is a woman aged 30 to 39 with COVID-19, enrolled during active disease. Both conserved end residues are part of each CDR3. D genes are given only for firm matches. Size tells how often a clone was seen (once, few, many) or the class of an expanded clone, and some rows leave it out.

-,TRBV30,-,TRBJ2-1,CAWSVRGHEQFF,TGTGCCTGGAGTGTACGCGGCCATGAGCAGTTCTTC
-,TRBV11-3,TRBD2,TRBJ2-1,CASSRSSGRANEQFF,TGTGCCAGCAGCCGATCTAGCGGGAGGGCCAATGAGCAGTTCTTC
once,TRBV7-9,-,TRBJ2-3,CASSQGRDTQYF,TGTGCCAGCAGCCAGGGAAGGGATACGCAGTATTTT
few,TRBV30,-,TRBJ1-1,CAGEWNTEAFF,TGTGCCGGGGAGTGGAACACTGAAGCTTTCTTT
once,TRBV29-1,-,TRBJ2-3,CSVEQLDLPEYF,TGCAGCGTTGAACAATTGGACTTGCCGGAGTATTTT
-,TRBV7-8,TRBD1,TRBJ2-7,CASSETGTGNEQYF,TGTGCCAGCAGCGAAACCGGGACAGGGAACGAGCAGTACTTC
-,TRBV28,-,TRBJ2-2,CASSSISDGELFF,TGTGCCAGCAGTTCTATATCTGACGGGGAGCTGTTTTTT
-,TRBV27,-,TRBJ1-3,CASSLLPGNTIYF,TGTGCCAGCAGTTTACTTCCGGGAAACACCATATATTTT
-,TRBV7-9,TRBD1,TRBJ1-1,CASSPRTGGVVTEAFF,TGTGCCAGCAGCCCCCGGACAGGGGGAGTAGTCACTGAAGCTTTCTTT
-,TRBV19,TRBD1,TRBJ1-1,CASFSPGTGGGSTEAFF,TGTGCCAGTTTCTCACCAGGGACAGGGGGCGGCAGCACTGAAGCTTTCTTT
-,TRBV2,TRBD1,TRBJ1-4,CASSYGQVLNEKLFF,TGTGCCAGCAGCTACGGACAGGTCTTAAATGAAAAACTGTTTTTT
-,TRBV27,TRBD1,TRBJ1-4,CASSPDRVRTNEKLFF,TGTGCCAGCAGTCCGGACAGGGTTCGCACTAATGAAAAACTGTTTTTT
-,TRBV10-3,TRBD1,TRBJ2-1,CAISKGQGASEQFF,TGTGCCATCAGTAAAGGACAGGGGGCCTCCGAGCAGTTCTTC
-,TRBV13,-,TRBJ2-4,CASSNVASAKNIQYF,TGTGCCAGCAGCAACGTAGCGAGCGCCAAAAACATTCAGTACTTC
-,TRBV5-8,TRBD1,TRBJ2-7,CASSFRRGQGSSYEQYF,TGTGCCAGCAGCTTTCGACGGGGACAGGGGAGCTCCTACGAGCAGTACTTC
-,TRBV2,TRBD2,TRBJ2-1,CASSKDPGLVNEQFF,TGTGCCAGCAGTAAAGACCCGGGACTAGTCAATGAGCAGTTCTTC
-,TRBV28,TRBD1,TRBJ2-3,CASSLSTGGRTDTQYF,TGTGCCAGCAGTTTATCCACAGGGGGCCGCACAGATACGCAGTATTTT
-,TRBV7-2,-,TRBJ2-5,CASSLAFQETQYF,TGTGCCAGCAGCTTAGCCTTTCAAGAGACCCAGTACTTC
-,TRBV5-1,-,TRBJ2-5,CASSEDGMGGETQYF,TGCGCCAGCAGCGAGGACGGCATGGGGGGAGAGACCCAGTACTTC
-,TRBV27,-,TRBJ2-2,CASSLIDRTNTGELFF,TGTGCCAGCAGTCTGATTGACAGGACGAACACCGGGGAGCTGTTTTTT
-,TRBV18,TRBD2,TRBJ2-1,CASSQKLAGKDNEQFF,TGTGCCAGCTCCCAAAAACTAGCGGGAAAGGATAATGAGCAGTTCTTC
-,TRBV4-2,-,TRBJ2-1,CASSQDSLTTRDINEQFF,TGTGCCAGCAGCCAAGATAGCCTCACGACCCGGGATATCAATGAGCAGTTCTTC
-,TRBV5-4,-,TRBJ1-1,CASSLASGLENTEAFF,TGTGCCAGCAGCTTGGCCTCCGGGTTAGAGAACACTGAAGCTTTCTTT
-,TRBV5-1,TRBD1,TRBJ2-3,CASSHRGQTTDTQYF,TGCGCCAGCAGCCACAGGGGGCAGACCACAGATACGCAGTATTTT
-,TRBV12-3/TRBV12-4,TRBD1,TRBJ1-2,CASSRTGVGGYTF,TGTGCCAGCAGTCGGACAGGGGTAGGGGGCTACACCTTC
-,TRBV28,-,TRBJ1-1,CASSLGGGGAFF,TGTGCCAGCAGTTTAGGCGGGGGTGGAGCTTTCTTT
few,TRBV6-5,-,TRBJ1-1,CASSYYSLNTEAFF,TGTGCCAGCAGTTACTACAGCTTGAACACTGAAGCTTTCTTT
-,TRBV27,TRBD2,TRBJ2-1,CASSTKTSGMQFF,TGTGCCAGCAGTACGAAGACTAGCGGGATGCAGTTCTTC
-,TRBV19,TRBD1,TRBJ1-2,CASRSGQSNYGYTF,TGTGCCAGTAGGTCGGGACAGTCTAACTATGGCTACACCTTC
-,TRBV5-8,TRBD1,TRBJ2-5,CASSRTGQGTKTQYF,TGTGCCAGCAGCCGGACGGGACAGGGCACAAAGACCCAGTACTTC
-,TRBV10-1,TRBD1,TRBJ2-1,CASSDVPDRVGDNEQFF,TGCGCCAGCAGTGACGTTCCGGACAGGGTTGGGGACAATGAGCAGTTCTTC
-,TRBV28,-,TRBJ1-3,CASSRAGLGNTIYF,TGTGCCAGCAGCCGAGCGGGGCTTGGAAACACCATATATTTT
-,TRBV7-7,TRBD2,TRBJ2-3,CASSSSGSGGDTQYF,TGTGCTAGCAGCTCTAGCGGGAGCGGGGGAGATACGCAGTATTTT
-,TRBV5-1,-,TRBJ2-6,CASSSNSGANVLTF,TGCGCCAGCAGCTCTAACTCTGGGGCCAACGTCCTGACTTTC
-,TRBV7-9,TRBD1,TRBJ1-4,CASSLPGQPTNEKLFF,TGTGCCAGCAGCTTACCGGGACAGCCAACTAATGAAAAACTGTTTTTT
-,TRBV27,-,TRBJ1-1,CASSLVMSGGTEAFF,TGTGCCAGCAGTTTGGTCATGTCGGGGGGCACTGAAGCTTTCTTT
-,TRBV18,TRBD1,TRBJ2-5,CASSPPKGTGPETQYF,TGTGCCAGCTCACCACCAAAAGGGACAGGCCCAGAGACCCAGTACTTC
-,TRBV6-2/TRBV6-3,TRBD1,TRBJ1-5,CASSTNRGRQPQHF,TGTGCCAGCAGTACCAACAGGGGCCGACAGCCCCAGCATTTT
-,TRBV6-6,-,TRBJ1-1,CASSPGDTEAFF,TGTGCCAGCAGTCCGGGAGACACTGAAGCTTTCTTT
-,TRBV15,TRBD1,TRBJ1-4,CATSRVRTGPNEKLFF,TGTGCCACCAGCAGAGTCCGGACAGGACCTAATGAAAAACTGTTTTTT
once,TRBV14,-,TRBJ1-5,CASSQEAGAGQPQHF,TGTGCCAGCAGCCAAGAGGCAGGGGCAGGCCAGCCCCAGCATTTT
-,TRBV10-3,-,TRBJ2-5,CAISDRSGETQYF,TGTGCCATCAGTGACAGATCGGGAGAGACCCAGTACTTC
-,TRBV18,TRBD1,TRBJ1-2,CASSPGTVDTANYGYTF,TGTGCCAGCTCACCGGGGACAGTCGACACCGCTAACTATGGCTACACCTTC
-,TRBV5-1,TRBD2,TRBJ2-3,CASSSSGDRTDTQYF,TGCGCCAGCAGCTCAAGCGGGGACCGCACAGATACGCAGTATTTT
-,TRBV7-9,-,TRBJ2-3,CASSLSSDTQYF,TGTGCCAGCAGCTTATCTTCGGATACGCAGTATTTT
-,TRBV11-2,-,TRBJ1-1,CASSPYDSNTEAFF,TGTGCCAGCAGCCCCTACGATTCGAACACTGAAGCTTTCTTT
-,TRBV19,TRBD1,TRBJ2-5,CASSIVTGASIETQYF,TGTGCCAGTAGTATAGTTACAGGGGCGTCGATTGAGACCCAGTACTTC
-,TRBV5-1,TRBD1,TRBJ1-2,CASSLRTGQGQGGYTF,TGCGCCAGCAGCTTGCGAACGGGACAGGGGCAAGGTGGCTACACCTTC
-,TRBV5-1,TRBD1,TRBJ1-1,CASSFGQGWTEAFF,TGCGCCAGCAGCTTTGGACAGGGTTGGACTGAAGCTTTCTTT
-,TRBV14,TRBD1,TRBJ1-1,CASSALGTGENTEAFF,TGTGCCAGCAGCGCCCTTGGGACAGGCGAAAACACTGAAGCTTTCTTT
few,TRBV4-1,-,TRBJ1-1,CASSQWRTEYNTEAFF,TGCGCCAGCAGCCAGTGGAGGACAGAGTATAACACTGAAGCTTTCTTT
medium-sized,TRBV6-4,-,TRBJ1-1,CASSDGEGSTEAFF,TGTGCCAGCAGTGATGGGGAGGGGAGCACTGAAGCTTTCTTT
-,TRBV25-1,TRBD1,TRBJ1-2,CASSIQGFYGYTF,TGTGCCAGCAGCATACAGGGGTTCTATGGCTACACCTTC
-,TRBV19,TRBD1,TRBJ2-1,CASSMTGANSYNEQFF,TGTGCCAGTAGTATGACAGGGGCTAACTCCTACAATGAGCAGTTCTTC